The source of this TCR beta chain is a study of cytomegalovirus exposure and HLA in healthy donors. CDR1 MNHEY and CDR2 SMNVEV come from the germline V gene (reference sequence). This CDR3 region has 16 residues. V was clipped by 4 bases and J by 2 bases; unmatched bases: 8. The PCR used 60 Vbeta and 13 Jbeta primers. The protocol was immunoSEQ multiplex PCR, while the TCRdb copy is restricted to in-frame clones and leaves out a portion. The table lists approximately 200,000 clones, around 85% of them singletons. This receptor was taken from a woman aged 45 to 65 in good health and CMV-seronegative. Sequencing was carried out using PBMCs. The chain carries TRBV27 and TRBJ1-3, with 7 nucleotides matching TRBD1. This CDR3 reads CASSSHRGEAGNTIYF. The CDR3 coding sequence is TGTGCCAGCAGTTCCCACAGGGGAGAGGCTGGAAACACCATATATTTT.